This TCR beta chain was identified in a study of T-cell reconstitution after alpha-beta-depleted transplantation in children. Study findings and constraints: High day-60 TCRbeta diversity in some patients came from surviving recipient T cells and thymic progenitors. A year had passed since transplant, and T-cell counts and diversity by then came mostly from newly produced T cells. Where alpha-beta T cells came from about two months after transplant was reportedly several hundred expanded graft clones.

The authors prepared the TCRbeta library with unique molecular identifiers. TCRdb recomputed calls from the PCR reads with MiXCR, one row per CDR3 protein. The table has a few hundred thousand distinct CDR3 sequences, over 20% seen once. The CDR3 has 13 amino acids. The germline CDR1 and CDR2 sequences are DFQATT and SNEGSKA (reference sequence). With 5 bases removed from V and 12 bases from J, the gap between germline ends came to 20 bases. Of note for this clonotype: Its antigen remains unknown.

This chain uses TRBV20-1 with TRBJ2-1; unclear D gene. This specimen consisted of PBMCs, mostly from graft donor cells, obtained 180 days after TCRalphabeta/CD19-depleted stem cell transplant. The TCR comes from a male patient aged 5 to 17 who had a stem cell transplant for acute lymphoblastic leukemia, so the T cells may come from the graft donor. CDR3 DNA: TGCAGTGCTCCCCACCTAATTAACAGCGTGCAGTTCTTC. This sequence encodes CSAPHLINSVQFF.